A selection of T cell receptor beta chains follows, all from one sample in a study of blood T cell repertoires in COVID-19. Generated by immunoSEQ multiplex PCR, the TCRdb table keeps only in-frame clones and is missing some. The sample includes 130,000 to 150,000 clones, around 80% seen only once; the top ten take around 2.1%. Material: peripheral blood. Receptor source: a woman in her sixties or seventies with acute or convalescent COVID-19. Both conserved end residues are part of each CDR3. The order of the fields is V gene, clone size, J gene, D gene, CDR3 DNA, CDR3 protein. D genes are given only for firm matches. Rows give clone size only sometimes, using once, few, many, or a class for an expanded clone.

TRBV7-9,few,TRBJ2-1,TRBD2,TGTGCCAGCAGTTATGGACTAGCGGGAGCCTCAGGGGGCAATGAGCAGTTCTTC,CASSYGLAGASGGNEQFF
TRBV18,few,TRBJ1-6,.,TGTGCCAGCCAAGGAAGCAGGGAAAATTCACCCCTCCACTTT,CASQGSRENSPLHF
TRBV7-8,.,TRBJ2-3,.,TGTGCCAGCAGCTTAGGGAGGGGAGATACGCAGTATTTT,CASSLGRGDTQYF
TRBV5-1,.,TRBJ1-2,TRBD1,TGCGCCAGCAGCTTGGTAGGGGACAGGTCGAGGGGAGGCTACACCTTC,CASSLVGDRSRGGYTF
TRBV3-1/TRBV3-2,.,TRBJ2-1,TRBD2,TGTGCCAGCAGCCAAGACCGCGGGGGAGACTACAATGAGCAGTTCTTC,CASSQDRGGDYNEQFF
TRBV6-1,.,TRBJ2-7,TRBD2,TGTGCCAGCAGTGAAGGGGGGGGGCAGTACTTC,CASSEGGGQYF
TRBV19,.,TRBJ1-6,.,TGTGCCAGTAAGGGAGGGGGAGCAGGTCTGAATTCACCCCTCCACTTT,CASKGGGAGLNSPLHF
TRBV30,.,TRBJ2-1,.,TGTGCCTGGAGCCCAGACCCTCGGAGGAATGAGCAGTTCTTC,CAWSPDPRRNEQFF
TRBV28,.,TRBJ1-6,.,TGTGCCAGCATCCTGGACAGCGCTTATAATTCACCCCTCCACTTT,CASILDSAYNSPLHF
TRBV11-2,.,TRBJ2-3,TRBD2,TGTGCCAGCAGCTTAAGACGTCTAGCGGGGACCCACGGGGGCCCGCAGTATTTT,CASSLRRLAGTHGGPQYF
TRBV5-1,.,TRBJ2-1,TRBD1,TGCGCCAGCAGCCGTGGGGGGCGGGACAGGACCTACAATGAGCAGTTCTTC,CASSRGGRDRTYNEQFF
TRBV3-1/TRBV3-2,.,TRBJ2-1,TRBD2,TGTGCCAGCAGCCTGGGACTAGCGGGAGTCCTCTACAATGAGCAGTTCTTC,CASSLGLAGVLYNEQFF
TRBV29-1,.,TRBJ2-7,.,TGCAGCGTCGGACAAAGCTCCTACGAGCAGTACTTC,CSVGQSSYEQYF
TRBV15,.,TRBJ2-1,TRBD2,TGTGCCACCAGCAGCCTCGCGGGGGCTAGCGGGAGGAATGAGCAGTTCTTC,CATSSLAGASGRNEQFF
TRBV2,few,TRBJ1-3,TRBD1,TGTGCCGGTAGCCAGGACAGGGCGGGTAACACCATATATTTT,CAGSQDRAGNTIYF
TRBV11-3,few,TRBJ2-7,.,TGTGCCAGCAGCTTGAGAGAGGGTCCGGTCTACGAGCAGTACTTC,CASSLREGPVYEQYF
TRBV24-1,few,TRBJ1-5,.,TGTGCCACCAGTGATAGGGGAAATCAGCCCCAGCATTTT,CATSDRGNQPQHF
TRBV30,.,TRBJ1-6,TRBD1,TGTGCCTGGAGTGGGAGACAGGGCGATTATTCACCCCTCCACTTT,CAWSGRQGDYSPLHF
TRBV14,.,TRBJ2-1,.,TGTGCCAGCAGCCAAGAACTCTGGGCTCCTCTTGAGCAGTTCTTC,CASSQELWAPLEQFF
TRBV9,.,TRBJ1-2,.,TGTGCCAGCAGCGTAGCCCCCCGACAGGTCTATGGCTACACCTTC,CASSVAPRQVYGYTF
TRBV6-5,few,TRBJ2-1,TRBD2,TGTGCCAGCAGTTACCGCGGGAGGGCTTCTGGAGAGCAGTTCTTC,CASSYRGRASGEQFF
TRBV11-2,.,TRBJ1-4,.,TGTGCCAGCAGCTTCGCCGGCGGCAGCGAAAAACTGTTTTTT,CASSFAGGSEKLFF
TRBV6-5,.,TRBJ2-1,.,TGTGCCAGCAGGGACAGATCCTACAATGAGCAGTTCTTC,CASRDRSYNEQFF
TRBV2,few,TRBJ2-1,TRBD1,TGTGCCAGCAGCCGGGACAGGTCTTACAATGAGCAGTTCTTC,CASSRDRSYNEQFF
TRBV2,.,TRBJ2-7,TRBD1,TGTGCCGGGGGACAGGGGTTTTACGAGCAGTACTTC,CAGGQGFYEQYF
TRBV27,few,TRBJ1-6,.,TGTGCCAGCAGTTTCAGTTATGTAGGGGCCGTCTCCTATAATTCACCCCTCCACTTT,CASSFSYVGAVSYNSPLHF
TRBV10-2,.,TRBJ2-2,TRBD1,TGCGCCAGCAGTGTTACAGGGGGCTCTTCGAACACCGGGGAGCTGTTTTTT,CASSVTGGSSNTGELFF
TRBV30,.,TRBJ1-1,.,TGTGCCTGTTCCGGGGGATCGTTCACTGAAGCTTTCTTT,CACSGGSFTEAFF
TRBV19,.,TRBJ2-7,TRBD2,TGTGCCAGTGGCCATAGCGGGCCAACCTACGAGCAGTACTTC,CASGHSGPTYEQYF
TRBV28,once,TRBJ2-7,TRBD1,TGTGCCAGCAGTTGGACAGGGGGCGTCTACGAGCAGTACTTC,CASSWTGGVYEQYF
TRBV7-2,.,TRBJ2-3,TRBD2,TGTGCCAGCAGCTCACCCCCGGGAGGTGGGGGCACAGATACGCAGTATTTT,CASSSPPGGGGTDTQYF
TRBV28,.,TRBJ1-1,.,TGTGCCAGCAGTCTCAGACTAAGGACGAACACTGAAGCTTTCTTT,CASSLRLRTNTEAFF
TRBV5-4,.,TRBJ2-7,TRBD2,TGTGCCAGCAGCCGATCGGGTAGCGGGGCCCACTACGAGCAGTACTTC,CASSRSGSGAHYEQYF
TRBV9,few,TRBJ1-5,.,TGTGCCAGCAGCGTGGGTGAGGAACTTCAGCCCCAGCATTTT,CASSVGEELQPQHF
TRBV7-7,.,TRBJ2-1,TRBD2,TGTGCCAGCAGCCCAGGACTAGCGGCCTACAATGAGCAGTTCTTC,CASSPGLAAYNEQFF
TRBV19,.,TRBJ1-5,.,TGTGCCAGTAGTAAAATACTCAATCAGCCCCAGCATTTT,CASSKILNQPQHF
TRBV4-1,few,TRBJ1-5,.,TGCGCCAGCAGCCAAGTCCAGGACGGGATAAGGCCCCAGCATTTT,CASSQVQDGIRPQHF
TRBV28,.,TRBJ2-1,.,TGTGCCAGCAGTTTTCTAGCGCCGGCTGGCTCCAATGAGCAGTTCTTC,CASSFLAPAGSNEQFF
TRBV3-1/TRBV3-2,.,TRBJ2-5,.,TGTGCCAGCAGCCAAGATCGGGGGGCACTATCCGGGGCCCAGTACTTC,CASSQDRGALSGAQYF
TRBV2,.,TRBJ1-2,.,TGTGCCAGCAGTGCTGGAGGTTTGAGGGCTAACTATGGCTACACCTTC,CASSAGGLRANYGYTF
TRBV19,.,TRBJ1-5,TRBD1,TGTGCCAGTTCGACAGGGATGAATCAGCCCCAGCATTTT,CASSTGMNQPQHF
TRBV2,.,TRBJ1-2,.,TGTGCCAGCAGCCCGGACAGCCTCTATGGCTACACCTTC,CASSPDSLYGYTF
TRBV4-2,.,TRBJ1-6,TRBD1,TGTGCCAGCAGCCAGGAGCTAGGGGGCCCCGTAATAAATTCACCCCTCCACTTT,CASSQELGGPVINSPLHF
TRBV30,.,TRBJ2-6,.,TGTGCCTGGAGTCCCGGGACACCGGTGGGCAACGTCCTGACTTTC,CAWSPGTPVGNVLTF
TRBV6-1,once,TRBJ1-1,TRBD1,TGTGCCAGCAGTGAGCGGACAGGGGGTTATGCCGAAGCTTTCTTT,CASSERTGGYAEAFF
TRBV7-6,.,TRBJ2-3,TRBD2,TGTGCCAGCAGCTTCACTAGCGGGAGGGCCGCGAGGCAGTATTTT,CASSFTSGRAARQYF